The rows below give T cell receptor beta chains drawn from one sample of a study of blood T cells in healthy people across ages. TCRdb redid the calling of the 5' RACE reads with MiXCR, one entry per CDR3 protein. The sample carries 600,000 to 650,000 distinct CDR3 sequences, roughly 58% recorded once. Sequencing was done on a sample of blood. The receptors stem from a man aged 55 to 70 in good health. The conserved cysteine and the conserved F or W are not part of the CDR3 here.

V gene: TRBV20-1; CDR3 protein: SARAHYRVSLH
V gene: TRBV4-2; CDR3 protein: ASSPGLASSYNEQF
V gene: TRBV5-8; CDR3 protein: ASSPGDRDQETQY
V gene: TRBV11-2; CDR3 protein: ASSSGQHANYGYT
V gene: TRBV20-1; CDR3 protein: SAQTGGRQNIQY
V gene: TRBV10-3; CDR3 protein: AITAQSSYNEQF
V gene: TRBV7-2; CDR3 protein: ASSLGAGGWETQY
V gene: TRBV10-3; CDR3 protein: AISLEGGPQY
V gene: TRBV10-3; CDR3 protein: APPLRGYYEQY
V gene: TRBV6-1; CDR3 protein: ASSEAGDPEAF
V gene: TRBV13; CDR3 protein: ASSSLGRVEGYT
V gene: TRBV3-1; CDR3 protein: ASSPDRVRYEQY
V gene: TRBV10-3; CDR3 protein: AISEEGTLSGANVLT